This T cell receptor (beta chain) appears in the sequencing data of a study of CD8+CD57+ T cells in acquired aplastic anemia. Study conclusions and caveats: Patients shared just under 30 CD8+ CDR3 sequences with controls.

The V end lost 0 bases, the J end lost 6 bases, and 9 bases lay between the germline ends. Germline CDR1 is SGHRS and CDR2 is YFSETQ. The CDR3 loop spans 13 amino acids. A word on this clonotype: Its cognate antigen is unknown.

Profiling of TCR beta VDJ combinations and CDR3 sequences used genomic DNA as template. TCRdb reprocessed the reads with MiXCR, giving one entry per CDR3 protein. The sample has around 190,000 distinct CDR3 sequences, approximately 60% seen once. This receptor was taken from a human donor in good health. The genes are TRBV5-1 and TRBJ1-1, with D tentatively TRBD1 (5 bases). Material: sorted CD4+, CD8+, or CD8+CD57+ T cells (not recorded which) from PBMCs. The CDR3 region is CASSLDPGSEAFF. CDR3 nucleotide sequence: TGCGCCAGCAGCTTGGACCCAGGGTCTGAAGCTTTCTTT.